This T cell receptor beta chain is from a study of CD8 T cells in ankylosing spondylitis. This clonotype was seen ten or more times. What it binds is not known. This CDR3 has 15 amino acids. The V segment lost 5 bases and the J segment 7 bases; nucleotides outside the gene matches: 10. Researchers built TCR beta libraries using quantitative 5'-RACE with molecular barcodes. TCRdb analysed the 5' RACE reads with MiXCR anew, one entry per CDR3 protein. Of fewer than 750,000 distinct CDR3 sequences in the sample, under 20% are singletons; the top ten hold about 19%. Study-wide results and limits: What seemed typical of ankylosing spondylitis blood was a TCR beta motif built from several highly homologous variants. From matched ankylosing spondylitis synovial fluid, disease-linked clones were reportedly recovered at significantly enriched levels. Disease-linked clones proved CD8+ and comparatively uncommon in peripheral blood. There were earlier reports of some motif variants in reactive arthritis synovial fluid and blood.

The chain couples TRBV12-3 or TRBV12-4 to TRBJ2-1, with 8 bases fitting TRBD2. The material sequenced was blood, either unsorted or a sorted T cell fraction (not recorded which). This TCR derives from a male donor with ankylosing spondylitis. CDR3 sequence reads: CASSRNLAGSNEQFF. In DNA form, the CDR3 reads TGTGCCAGCAGTCGGAACTTAGCGGGAAGTAATGAGCAGTTCTTC.